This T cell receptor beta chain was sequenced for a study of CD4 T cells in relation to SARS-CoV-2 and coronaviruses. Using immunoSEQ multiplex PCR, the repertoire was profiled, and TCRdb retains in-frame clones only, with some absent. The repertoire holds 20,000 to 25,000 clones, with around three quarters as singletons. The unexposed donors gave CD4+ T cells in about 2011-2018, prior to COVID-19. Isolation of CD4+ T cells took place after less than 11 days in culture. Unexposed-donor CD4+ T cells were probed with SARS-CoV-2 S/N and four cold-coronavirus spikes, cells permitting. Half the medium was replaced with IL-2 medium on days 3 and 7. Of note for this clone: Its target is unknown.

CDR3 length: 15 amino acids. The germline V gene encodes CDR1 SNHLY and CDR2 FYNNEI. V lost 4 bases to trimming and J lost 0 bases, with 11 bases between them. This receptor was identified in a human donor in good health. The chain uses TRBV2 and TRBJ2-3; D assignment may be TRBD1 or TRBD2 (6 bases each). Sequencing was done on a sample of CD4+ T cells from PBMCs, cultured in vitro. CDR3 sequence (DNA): TGTGCCAGCAGTGGTTGGGGGGCAAGCACAGATACGCAGTATTTT. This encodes CASSGWGASTDTQYF.